This passage covers 11 T cell receptor beta chains from one sample sequenced in a study of OX40 agonist ivuxolimab in advanced cancers. TCRdb's copy holds only in-frame clones and misses some; the assay was immunoSEQ multiplex PCR. The sample records tens of thousands of clones, roughly 85% being singletons. The sequencing used CD4+ or CD8+ T cells sorted from blood, collected in a trial of the OX40 agonist ivuxolimab. These receptors all stem from an adult with an advanced solid tumor such as melanoma, head and neck, liver or kidney cancer.

This clone has just a few counts. The V gene is TRBV5-4, the J gene TRBJ1-2, with D uncertain. With 2 bases removed from V and 0 bases from J, the gap between germline ends came to 5 bases. Per germline, CDR1 SGHNT and CDR2 YYREEE (reference sequence). The CDR3 runs 13 residues. The CDR3 coding sequence is TGTGCCAGCAGCTTCGGGGCTAACTATGGCTACACCTTC. This codes for CASSFGANYGYTF.

This chain connects TRBV27 to TRBJ1-6, with a tentative D call TRBD1 (6 bases). This CDR3 is built from 16 residues. The V and J ends lost 3 bases and 7 bases respectively, with 16 bases between them. The germline V gene encodes CDR1 MNHEY and CDR2 SMNVEV (reference sequence). The DNA of the CDR3 is TGTGCCAGCAGTTTTGACAGGATCGGCATAAATTCACCCCTCCACTTT. Its protein is CASSFDRIGINSPLHF.

The chain uses TRBV5-4 and TRBJ2-7, with D uncertain. CDR3 length equals 13 residues. Germline V gene lookup returns CDR1 SGHNT and CDR2 YYREEE (reference sequence). The V and J ends lost 1 base and 1 base respectively, with 6 bases between them. DNA for the CDR3: TGTGCCAGCAGCTTGCAGAATTCCTACGAGCAGTACTTC. Translating gives CASSLQNSYEQYF.

The chain recombines TRBV5-1 with TRBJ2-5; 9 bases match TRBD2. CDR1 is SGHRS, CDR2 YFSETQ, per germline. V lost 0 bases to trimming and J lost 2 bases; unmatched junction nucleotides: 5. The length of the CDR3 is 16 residues. This chain's CDR3 is CASSLELAGAQETQYF. CDR3 nucleotide sequence: TGCGCCAGCAGCTTGGAATTAGCGGGGGCTCAAGAGACCCAGTACTTC.

This clone was counted a single time. This rearrangement joins TRBV10-3 to TRBJ2-3; the D call may be TRBD1 or TRBD2 (5 bases each). The CDR3 covers 15 residues. In germline, CDR1 is ENHRY, CDR2 SYGVKD. Trimming took 0 bases from V and 3 from J, leaving 10 bases between them. CDR3 coding DNA: TGTGCCATCAGTGAGTCAGGGACCTGGACAGATACGCAGTATTTT. Translation: CAISESGTWTDTQYF.

This rearrangement joins TRBV6-6 to TRBJ1-1; D call uncertain. This CDR3 spans 10 amino acids. Germline-derived CDR1 and CDR2 are MNHNY and SVGAGI (reference sequence). Trimming stripped 8 bases from V and 6 bases from J, with 7 bases between. The CDR3, as DNA: TGTGCCAGCGGGTTGGCTGAAGCTTTCTTT. This sequence encodes CASGLAEAFF.

The chain links TRBV12-5 to TRBJ2-6; D not certain. V was clipped by 7 bases and J by 9 bases, with 10 bases between them. Germline V lookup: CDR1 LGHNT, CDR2 FRNRAP. The CDR3 spans 12 residues. CDR3: CASAPDGNVLTF. The CDR3 nucleotides are TGTGCTAGTGCCCCGGACGGCAACGTCCTGACTTTC.

V usage is TRBV7-9 and J usage is TRBJ2-7, with D maybe TRBD1 (6 bases). Trimming took off 5 bases at V and 3 bases at J, with 11 bases between the two ends. The CDR3 extends over 13 amino acids. The germline V gene has CDR1 SEHNR and CDR2 FQNEAQ (reference sequence). The DNA for the CDR3 is TGTGCCAGCAGCGATCGGGACAACTACGAGCAGTACTTC. Residues: CASSDRDNYEQYF.

The chain employs TRBV6-6 and TRBJ2-2, with 7 bases that match TRBD1. Germline loops: CDR1 MNHNY, CDR2 SVGAGI (reference sequence). V lost 6 bases and J lost 1; bases outside the gene matches: 5. The CDR3 has 15 amino acids. Here the CDR3 DNA reads TGTGCCAGCAGCCCCGGGACAGTGAACACCGGGGAGCTGTTTTTT. Amino acid sequence: CASSPGTVNTGELFF.

CDR3 nucleotides: TGTGCCAGCAGCTCGAGGGGCAAGAGAGAGACCCAGTACTTC. Its translation is CASSSRGKRETQYF. The chain employs TRBV7-2 and TRBJ2-5; D is possibly TRBD1 or TRBD2 (5 bases each). This CDR3 is 14 amino acids long. V lost 4 bases, J lost 4 bases, and 13 bases lay in between. Germline CDR1 and CDR2: SGHTA and FQGNSA.

Here the CDR3 reads CASSFYRQGINYGYTF. The CDR3 nucleotides read TGTGCCAGCAGTTTCTATAGACAGGGAATTAACTATGGCTACACCTTC. The chain is built from TRBV6-5 and TRBJ1-2, with 7 bases fitting TRBD1. J was trimmed by 1 base and V by 4 bases; bases with no gene match: 9. Germline lookup yields CDR1 MNHEY and CDR2 SVGAGI. CDR3 length: 16 residues.